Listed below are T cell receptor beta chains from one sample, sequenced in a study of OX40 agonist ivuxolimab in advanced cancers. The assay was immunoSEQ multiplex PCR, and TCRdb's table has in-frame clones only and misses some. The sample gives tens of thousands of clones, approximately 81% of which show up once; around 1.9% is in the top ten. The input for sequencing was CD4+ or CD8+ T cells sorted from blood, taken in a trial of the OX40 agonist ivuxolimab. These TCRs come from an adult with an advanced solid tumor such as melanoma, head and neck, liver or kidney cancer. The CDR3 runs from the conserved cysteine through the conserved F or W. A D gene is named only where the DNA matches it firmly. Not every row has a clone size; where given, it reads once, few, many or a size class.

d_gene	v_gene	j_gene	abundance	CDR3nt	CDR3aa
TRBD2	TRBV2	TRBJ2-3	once	TGTGCCAGCAGTGTCGGACTAGGTAGGGATACGCAGTATTTT	CASSVGLGRDTQYF
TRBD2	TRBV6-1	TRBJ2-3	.	TGTGCCAGCAGTTCTAGCGGCCCCCGGCAGTATTTT	CASSSSGPRQYF
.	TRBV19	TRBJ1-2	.	TGTGCCAGTGTTCCCGACAGCTGGGTGATTGTGAATGGCTACACCTTC	CASVPDSWVIVNGYTF
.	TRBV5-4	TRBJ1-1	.	TGTGCCAGCAGCTTGGATGGGGAGGTGCTGAACACTGAAGCTTTCTTT	CASSLDGEVLNTEAFF
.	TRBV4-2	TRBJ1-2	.	TGTGCCAGCAGCCAAGATCCAGGGGTCGATGGCTACACCTTC	CASSQDPGVDGYTF
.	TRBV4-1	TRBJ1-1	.	TGCGCCAGCAGCCAAGAACGGTCCATTATGAACACTGAAGCTTTCTTT	CASSQERSIMNTEAFF
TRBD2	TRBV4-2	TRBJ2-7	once	TGTGCCAGCAGCCAAGAACAAAGCGGGAGTTTCCCCTACGAGCAGTACTTC	CASSQEQSGSFPYEQYF
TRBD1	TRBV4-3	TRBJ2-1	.	TGCGCCAGCAGCCCCCAGGCAGGGACAGGGAATGAGCAGTTCTTC	CASSPQAGTGNEQFF
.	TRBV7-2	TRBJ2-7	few	TGTGCCAGCAGCTTAGGCAGGGTCCACGAGCAGTACTTC	CASSLGRVHEQYF
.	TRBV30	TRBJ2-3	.	TGTGCCTGGAGTCACTACCCAGCAGATACGCAGTATTTT	CAWSHYPADTQYF
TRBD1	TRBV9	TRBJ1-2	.	TGTGCCAGCAGCGTATCGCCAGGGGGCGATCCAAATGGCTACACCTTC	CASSVSPGGDPNGYTF
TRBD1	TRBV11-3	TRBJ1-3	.	TGTGCCAGCAGCTTAGTGACAGGGGACTCTGGAAACACCATATATTTT	CASSLVTGDSGNTIYF
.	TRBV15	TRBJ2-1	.	TGTGCCACCAGCAGAGTCGACCAGTACAATGAGCAGTTCTTC	CATSRVDQYNEQFF
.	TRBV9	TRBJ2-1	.	TGTGCCAGCAGCGCAACAGGGAGATTCGCATATGAGCAGTTCTTC	CASSATGRFAYEQFF
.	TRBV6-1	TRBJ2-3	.	TGTGCCACCAAATCCAGCACAGATACGCAGTATTTT	CATKSSTDTQYF
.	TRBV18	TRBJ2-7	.	TGTGCCAGCTCACCAGGGATTACTGGGGGGAACGAGCAGTACTTC	CASSPGITGGNEQYF
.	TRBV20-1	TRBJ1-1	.	TGCAGTGCTAGTAGGGGCGAAGCTTTCTTT	CSASRGEAFF
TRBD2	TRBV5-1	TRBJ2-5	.	TGCGCCAGCAGCAGACTAGCGGGGACTCAAGAGACCCAGTACTTC	CASSRLAGTQETQYF
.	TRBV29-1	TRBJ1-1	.	TGCAGCGTTGGGACTTCTAGTGAAGCTTTCTTT	CSVGTSSEAFF
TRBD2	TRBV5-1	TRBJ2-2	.	TGCGCCAGCAGCTTGGCAGGTAGCGGGAGAGAAGACACCGGGGAGCTGTTTTTT	CASSLAGSGREDTGELFF
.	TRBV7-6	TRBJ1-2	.	TGTGCCAGCAGCTTATCTAGCCCTTCCTATGGCTACACCTTC	CASSLSSPSYGYTF
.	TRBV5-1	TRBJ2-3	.	TGCGCCAGCAGCTTGAGCAGCGCCACAGATACGCAGTATTTT	CASSLSSATDTQYF
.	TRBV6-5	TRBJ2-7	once	TGTGCCAGCAGTTACGAACAGGGCTACGAGCAGTACTTC	CASSYEQGYEQYF
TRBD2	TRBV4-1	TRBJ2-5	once	TGCGCCAGCAGCCTCGCGCTCCTAGCGGGTGTAGAGACCCAGTACTTC	CASSLALLAGVETQYF
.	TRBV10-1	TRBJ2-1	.	TGCGCCAGCAGTGTTAGGGACGCTGGAAGGGGTGAGCAGTTCTTC	CASSVRDAGRGEQFF
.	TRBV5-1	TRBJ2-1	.	TGCGCCAGCAGCTTGGGGCAGAAGAATGAGCAGTTCTTC	CASSLGQKNEQFF
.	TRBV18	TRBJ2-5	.	TGTGCCAGCTCAGGGCCCACTCAAGAGACCCAGTACTTC	CASSGPTQETQYF
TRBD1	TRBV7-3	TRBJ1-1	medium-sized	TGTGCCAGCAGCCCGCAGGGGGACACTGAAGCTTTCTTT	CASSPQGDTEAFF
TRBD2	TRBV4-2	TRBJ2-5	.	TGTGCCAGCAGCCAAGACCTAGCGGGCTATGGAGAGACCCAGTACTTC	CASSQDLAGYGETQYF
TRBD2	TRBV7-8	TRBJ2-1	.	TGTGCCAGCAGCTTAAGCCTAGCGGGAGGTCTCTCCTACAATGAGCAGTTCTTC	CASSLSLAGGLSYNEQFF
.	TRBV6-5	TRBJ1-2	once	TGTGCCAGTCGCGGACCGGGTCCGTTGGGCTACACCTTC	CASRGPGPLGYTF
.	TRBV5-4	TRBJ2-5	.	TGTGCCAGCAGCTCGGACAGTGAGACCCAGTACTTC	CASSSDSETQYF
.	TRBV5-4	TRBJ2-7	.	TGTGCCAGCAACCAGGTTTTAGGGCGGTACGAGCAGTACTTC	CASNQVLGRYEQYF
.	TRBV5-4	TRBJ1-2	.	TGTGCCAGCGGACATAAACGGGGGGCGAAGGGCTACACCTTC	CASGHKRGAKGYTF
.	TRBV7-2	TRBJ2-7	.	TGTGCCAGCAGCTCCCAGGGGGGGGGCTACGAGCAGTACTTC	CASSSQGGGYEQYF
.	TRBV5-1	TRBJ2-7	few	TGCGCCAGCAGCTTGGGACCTCCGGCGTACGAGCAGTACTTC	CASSLGPPAYEQYF
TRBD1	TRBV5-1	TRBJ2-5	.	TGCGCCAGCAGCGACTACAGGGGGCAGAAGGAGACCCAGTACTTC	CASSDYRGQKETQYF
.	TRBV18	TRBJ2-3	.	TGTGCCAGTTCACCCTCTTCTGGAGTCGGAGGGACAGATACGCAGTATTTT	CASSPSSGVGGTDTQYF
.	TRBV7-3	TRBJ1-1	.	TGTGCCAGCAGCTCCCAGATGAACACTGAAGCTTTCTTT	CASSSQMNTEAFF
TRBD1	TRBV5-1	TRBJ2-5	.	TGCGCCAGCAGCTCTGTACAGGGGGGTGAGACCCAGTACTTC	CASSSVQGGETQYF
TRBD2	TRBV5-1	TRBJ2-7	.	TGCGCCAGCAGCCCGGCGGCGGGAGTGGGTGCCGAGCAGTACTTC	CASSPAAGVGAEQYF
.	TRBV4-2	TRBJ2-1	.	TGTGCCAGCAGCCCCTCGGTATGGGATAGCAATGAGCAGTTCTTC	CASSPSVWDSNEQFF
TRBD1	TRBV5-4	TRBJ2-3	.	TGTGCCAGCAGCCCGGGACAGACCTCCTTCACAGATACGCAGTATTTT	CASSPGQTSFTDTQYF
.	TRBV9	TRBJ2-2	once	TGTGCCAGCAGCCTATCTCGGGGACTGACCTTTGGGGGGGAGCTGTTTTTT	CASSLSRGLTFGGELFF
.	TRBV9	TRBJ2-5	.	TGTGCCAGCAGCCTCCGGACCGACCCCGGGGAGACCCAGTACTTC	CASSLRTDPGETQYF
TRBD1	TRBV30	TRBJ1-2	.	TGTGCCTGGAGGGGAACAGGGGACTATGGCTACACCTTC	CAWRGTGDYGYTF
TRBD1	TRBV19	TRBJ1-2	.	TGTGCCAGTAGTACCTCCGGGACAGGCTACCCTAACTATGGCTACACCTTC	CASSTSGTGYPNYGYTF